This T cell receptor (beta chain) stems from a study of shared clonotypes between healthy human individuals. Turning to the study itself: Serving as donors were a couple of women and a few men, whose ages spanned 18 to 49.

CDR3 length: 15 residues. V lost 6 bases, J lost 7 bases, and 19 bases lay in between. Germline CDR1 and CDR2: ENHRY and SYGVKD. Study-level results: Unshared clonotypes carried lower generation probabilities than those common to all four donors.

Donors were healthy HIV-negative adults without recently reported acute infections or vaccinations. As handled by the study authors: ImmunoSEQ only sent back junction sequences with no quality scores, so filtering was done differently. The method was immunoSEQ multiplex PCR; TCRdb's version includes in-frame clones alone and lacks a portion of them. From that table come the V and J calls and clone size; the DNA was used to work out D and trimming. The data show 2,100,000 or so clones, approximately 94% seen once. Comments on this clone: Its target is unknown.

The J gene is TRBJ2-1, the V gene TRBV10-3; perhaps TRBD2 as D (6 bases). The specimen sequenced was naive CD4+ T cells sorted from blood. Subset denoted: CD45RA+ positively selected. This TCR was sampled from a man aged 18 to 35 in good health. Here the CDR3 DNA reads TGTGCCATCAGCCGAGGGACTCAAGATGTGAATGAGCAGTTCTTC. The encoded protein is CAISRGTQDVNEQFF.